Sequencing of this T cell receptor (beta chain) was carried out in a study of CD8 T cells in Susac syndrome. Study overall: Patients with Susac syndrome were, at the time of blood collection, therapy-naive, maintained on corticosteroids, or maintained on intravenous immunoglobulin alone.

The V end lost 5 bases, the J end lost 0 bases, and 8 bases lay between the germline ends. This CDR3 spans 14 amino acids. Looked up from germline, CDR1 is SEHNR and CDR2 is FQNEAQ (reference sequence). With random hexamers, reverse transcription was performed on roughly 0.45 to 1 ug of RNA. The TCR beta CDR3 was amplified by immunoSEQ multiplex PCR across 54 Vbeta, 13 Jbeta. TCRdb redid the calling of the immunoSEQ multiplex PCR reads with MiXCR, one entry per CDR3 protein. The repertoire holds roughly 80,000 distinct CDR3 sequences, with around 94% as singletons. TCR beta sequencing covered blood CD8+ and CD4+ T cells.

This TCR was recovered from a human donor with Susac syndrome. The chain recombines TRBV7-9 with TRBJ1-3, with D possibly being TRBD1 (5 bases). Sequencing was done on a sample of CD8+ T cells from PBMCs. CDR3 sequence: CASSETASGNTIYF. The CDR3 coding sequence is TGTGCCAGCAGCGAGACAGCCTCTGGAAACACCATATATTTT.